The clone carrying this T cell receptor beta chain has just a few counts. Its antigen is still unknown. This record comes from a study of a mutant IDH1 vaccine in newly diagnosed glioma. Background on the study: Patients received vaccination from 4-6 weeks after radiotherapy alone, or with temozolomide cycles. Former treatment meant radiotherapy, temozolomide, or both; the majority had gotten both.

Time point denoted: week 47, end of study. One vaccine dose held 300 ug of mutant IDH1 20-mer peptide and came with topical imiquimod. The donors' diagnosis was new WHO grade 3 or 4 astrocytoma that was IDH1-mutant and ATRX-lost. Profiling relied on immunoSEQ multiplex PCR, and the TCRdb table lists in-frame clones only, not all of them. The sample yields fewer than 85,000 clones, over 75% seen once. The TCR sequence derives from a man aged 35 to 55 with glioma. Here the sequenced sample was PBMCs, taken from a glioma patient whose treatment included an IDH1 peptide vaccine.

CDR3 loop: CASTLTGIYTDTQYF. The CDR3 nucleotides read TGTGCCAGCACTTTGACGGGGATCTACACAGATACGCAGTATTTT. The rearrangement links TRBV27 to TRBJ2-3; maybe TRBD2 (5 bases). Deletions cut 7 bases from V and 2 bases from J, with 16 bases between. Per the germline V gene, CDR1 is MNHEY and CDR2 is SMNVEV (reference sequence). This CDR3 has 15 residues.